This TCR beta chain was recovered during a study of glioma-infiltrating T cells after dendritic cell vaccination. This CDR3 is 16 amino acids long. V was pared by 2 bases and J by 0 bases, with 3 bases of the junction left unmatched. Germline CDR1 GTSNPN, CDR2 SVGIG (reference sequence). Clones were read by immunoSEQ multiplex PCR, and TCRdb kept only the in-frame ones, dropping some. This table holds roughly 100,000 clones, 81% found once. This sequence originates from a human donor with glioblastoma. V and J are TRBV30 and TRBJ2-6; TRBD1 aligns across 8 bases. The sample consisted of blood, taken before dendritic cell vaccination. DNA for the CDR3: TGTGCCTGGAGTAGGACAGGGAACTCTGGGGCCAACGTCCTGACTTTC. Its protein product is CAWSRTGNSGANVLTF.